This T cell receptor (beta chain) is from a study of cytomegalovirus exposure and HLA in healthy donors. Overall study findings and caveats: Available immune exposure information was restricted to CMV serostatus only.

PCR was performed using 60 Vbeta and 13 Jbeta primers. Repertoires were generated with immunoSEQ multiplex PCR, while TCRdb's copy carries only in-frame clones and drops some. The sample includes approximately 190,000 clones, 81% of them seen just once. The table lists this clone with a few counts. Antigen unknown. The germline gives CDR1 SGHRS, CDR2 YFSETQ. This CDR3 has 15 residues. With V trimmed by 4 bases and J by 6 bases, 2 bases remained unmatched. The TCR comes from a man aged 35-49 years in good health and CMV-seropositive. This sequence joins TRBV5-1 and TRBJ2-2; TRBD2 matches 14 bases. The sample consisted of PBMCs. The CDR3: CASSQGLAGAGELFF. CDR3 DNA sequence: TGCGCCAGCAGCCAGGGACTAGCGGGAGCCGGGGAGCTGTTTTTT.